This T cell receptor (beta chain) was recorded in a study of blood T cell repertoires in COVID-19. Overall study: Sites across the United States, Italy and Spain contributed samples from acute and convalescent COVID-19. From T cells, B-cell-depleted T cells, or PBMCs came the material, which was cDNA or gDNA.

In the authors' workflow: Reference gene primers were amplified, and this amplification served to estimate nucleated cell counts. Produced via immunoSEQ multiplex PCR; TCRdb's table is partial and in-frame only. V, J and clone size are those of that table, while D and trimming were read from the DNA. The table has 150,000 to 200,000 clones, around 84% seen once. Per the germline V gene, CDR1 is KGHSH and CDR2 is LQKENI. The length of the CDR3 is 14 residues. J was trimmed by 1 base and V by 3 bases; bases with no gene match: 2. The sequence derives from a human donor with acute or convalescent COVID-19. The donor label of this sample is uncertain. Sequencing was carried out using peripheral blood. The V call is TRBV18, the J call TRBJ1-1; 7 nucleotides align to TRBD1. This chain's CDR3 is CASSPRQGNTEAFF. The CDR3 DNA is TGTGCCAGCTCACCTCGACAGGGGAACACTGAAGCTTTCTTT.